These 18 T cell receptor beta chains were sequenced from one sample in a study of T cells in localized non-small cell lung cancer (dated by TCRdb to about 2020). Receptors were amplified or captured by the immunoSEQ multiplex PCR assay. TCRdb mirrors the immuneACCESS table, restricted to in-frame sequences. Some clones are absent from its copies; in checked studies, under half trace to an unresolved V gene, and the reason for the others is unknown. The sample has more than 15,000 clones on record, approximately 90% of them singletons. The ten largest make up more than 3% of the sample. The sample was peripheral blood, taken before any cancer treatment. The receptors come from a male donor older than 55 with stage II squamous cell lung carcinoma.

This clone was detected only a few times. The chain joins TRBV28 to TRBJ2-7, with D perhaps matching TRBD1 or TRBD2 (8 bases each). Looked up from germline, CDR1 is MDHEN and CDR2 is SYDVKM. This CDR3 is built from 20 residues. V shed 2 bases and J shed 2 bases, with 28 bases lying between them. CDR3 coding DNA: TGTGCCAGCAGTTTACCGGACAGGGAGGTTGCAGCGGGGGAGACCTACGAGCAGTACTTC. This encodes CASSLPDREVAAGETYEQYF.

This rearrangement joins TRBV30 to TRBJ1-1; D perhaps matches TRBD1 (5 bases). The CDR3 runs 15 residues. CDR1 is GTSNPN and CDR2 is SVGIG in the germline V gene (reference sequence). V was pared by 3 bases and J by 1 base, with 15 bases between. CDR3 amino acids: CAWRDTLGGNTEAFF. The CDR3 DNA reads TGTGCCTGGAGAGACACCCTTGGGGGGAACACTGAAGCTTTCTTT.

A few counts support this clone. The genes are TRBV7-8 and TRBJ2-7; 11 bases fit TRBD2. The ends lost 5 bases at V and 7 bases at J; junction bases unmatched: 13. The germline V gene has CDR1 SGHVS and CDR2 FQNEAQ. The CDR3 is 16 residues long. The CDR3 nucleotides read TGTGCCAGCAGCCCCTGGCTAGCGGGAGGCGTAGAAGAGCAGTACTTC. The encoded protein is CASSPWLAGGVEEQYF.

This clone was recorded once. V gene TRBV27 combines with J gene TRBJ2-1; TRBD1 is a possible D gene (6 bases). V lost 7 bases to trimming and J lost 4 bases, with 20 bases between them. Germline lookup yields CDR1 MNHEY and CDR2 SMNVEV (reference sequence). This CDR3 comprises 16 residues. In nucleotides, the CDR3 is TGTGCCAGCACCCCAGGTGGGCAGGGGATATACAATGAGCAGTTCTTC. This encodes CASTPGGQGIYNEQFF.

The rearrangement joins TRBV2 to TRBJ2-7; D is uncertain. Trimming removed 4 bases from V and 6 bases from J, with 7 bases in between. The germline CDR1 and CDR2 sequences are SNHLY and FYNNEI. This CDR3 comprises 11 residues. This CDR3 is CASSAWAEQYF. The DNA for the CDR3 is TGTGCCAGCAGTGCCTGGGCCGAGCAGTACTTC.

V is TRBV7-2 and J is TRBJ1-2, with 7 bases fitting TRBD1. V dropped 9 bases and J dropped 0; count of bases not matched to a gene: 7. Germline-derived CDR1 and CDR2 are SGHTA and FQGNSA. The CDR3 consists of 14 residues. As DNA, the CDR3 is TGTGCCAGTATGACAGGGATTTCTAACTATGGCTACACCTTC. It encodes CASMTGISNYGYTF.

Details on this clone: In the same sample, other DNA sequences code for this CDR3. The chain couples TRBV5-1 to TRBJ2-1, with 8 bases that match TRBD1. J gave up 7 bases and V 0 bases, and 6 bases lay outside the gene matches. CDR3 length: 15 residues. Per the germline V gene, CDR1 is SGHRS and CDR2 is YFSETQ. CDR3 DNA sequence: TGCGCCAGCAGCTTGGGGCAGGGGGCCAAGAATGAGCAGTTCTTC. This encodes CASSLGQGAKNEQFF. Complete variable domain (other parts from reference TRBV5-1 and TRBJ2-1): KAGVTQTPRYLIKTRGQQVTLSCSPISGHRSVSWYQQTPGQGLQFLFEYFSETQRNKGNFPGRFSGRQFSNSRSEMNVSTLELGDSALYLCASSLGQGAKNEQFFGPGTRLTVL.

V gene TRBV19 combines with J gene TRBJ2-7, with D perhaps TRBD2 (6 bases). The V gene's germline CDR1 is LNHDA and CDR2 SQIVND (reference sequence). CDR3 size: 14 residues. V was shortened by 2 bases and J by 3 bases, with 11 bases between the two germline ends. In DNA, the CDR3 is TGTGCCAGTAGTATACTTGGCGGGAACTACGAGCAGTACTTC. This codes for CASSILGGNYEQYF.

In DNA, the CDR3 is TGTGCCAGCAGTGATTTAAACTACAATGAGCAGTTCTTC. Its protein product is CASSDLNYNEQFF. The J gene is TRBJ2-1, the V gene TRBV2; D not resolved. The germline CDR1 and CDR2 sequences are SNHLY and FYNNEI. V dropped 3 bases and J dropped 3 bases, with 6 bases sitting between them. CDR3 length equals 13 residues.

The CDR3 protein is CASSLGTSGVTDTQYF. DNA for the CDR3: TGTGCCAGCAGCTTGGGGACTAGCGGGGTTACAGATACGCAGTATTTT. The chain uses TRBV7-9 and TRBJ2-3; TRBD2 aligns across 13 bases. CDR1 SEHNR and CDR2 FQNEAQ come from the germline V gene (reference sequence). The V and J ends lost 3 bases and 3 bases, in that order; junction bases with no gene match: 3. This CDR3 spans 16 amino acids.

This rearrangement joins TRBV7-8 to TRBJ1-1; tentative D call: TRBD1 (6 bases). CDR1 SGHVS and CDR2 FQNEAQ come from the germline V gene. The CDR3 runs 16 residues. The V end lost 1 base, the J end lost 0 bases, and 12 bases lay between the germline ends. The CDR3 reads CASSLGQGSMNTEAFF. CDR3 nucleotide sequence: TGTGCCAGCAGCTTAGGTCAGGGGTCCATGAACACTGAAGCTTTCTTT.

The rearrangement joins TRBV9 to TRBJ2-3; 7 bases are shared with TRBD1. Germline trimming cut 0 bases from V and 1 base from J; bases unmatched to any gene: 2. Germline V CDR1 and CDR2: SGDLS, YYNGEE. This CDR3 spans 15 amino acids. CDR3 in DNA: TGTGCCAGCAGCGTAGCTGGACAGGGCACAGATACGCAGTATTTT. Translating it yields CASSVAGQGTDTQYF.

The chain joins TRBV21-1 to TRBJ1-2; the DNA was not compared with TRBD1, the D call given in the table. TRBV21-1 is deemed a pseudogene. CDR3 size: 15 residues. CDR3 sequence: CASSKIPGGYYGYTF. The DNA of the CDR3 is TGTGCCAGCAGCAAAATCCCAGGGGGTTACTATGGCTACACCTTC.

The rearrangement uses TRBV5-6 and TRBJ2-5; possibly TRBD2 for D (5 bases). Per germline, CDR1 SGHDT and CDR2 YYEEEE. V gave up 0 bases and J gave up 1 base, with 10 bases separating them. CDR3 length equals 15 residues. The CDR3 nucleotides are TGTGCCAGCAGCTTGGGATTACTAGTCCAAGAGACCCAGTACTTC. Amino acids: CASSLGLLVQETQYF. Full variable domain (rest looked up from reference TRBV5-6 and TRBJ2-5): DAGVTQSPTHLIKTRGQQVTLRCSPKSGHDTVSWYQQALGQGPQFIFQYYEEEERQRGNFPDRFSGHQFPNYSSELNVNALLLGDSALYLCASSLGLLVQETQYFGPGTRLLVL.

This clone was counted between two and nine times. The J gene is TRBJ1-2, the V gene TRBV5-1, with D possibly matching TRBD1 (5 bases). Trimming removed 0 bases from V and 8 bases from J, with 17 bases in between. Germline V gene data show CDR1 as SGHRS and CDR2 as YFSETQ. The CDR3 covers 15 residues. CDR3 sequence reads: CASSLERGHNVGYTF. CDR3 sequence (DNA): TGCGCCAGCAGCTTGGAGAGAGGACATAATGTAGGCTACACCTTC.

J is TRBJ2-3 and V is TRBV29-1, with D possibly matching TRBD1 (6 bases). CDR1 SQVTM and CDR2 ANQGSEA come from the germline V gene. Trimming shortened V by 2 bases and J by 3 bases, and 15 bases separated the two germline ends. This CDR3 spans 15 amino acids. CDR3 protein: CSVESGRGWTDTQYF. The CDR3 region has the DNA TGCAGCGTTGAATCGGGCAGGGGATGGACAGATACGCAGTATTTT.

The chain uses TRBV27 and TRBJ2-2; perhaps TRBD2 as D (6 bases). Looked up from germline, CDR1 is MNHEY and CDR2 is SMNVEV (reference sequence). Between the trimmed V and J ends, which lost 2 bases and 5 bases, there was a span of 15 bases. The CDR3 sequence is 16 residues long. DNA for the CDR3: TGTGCCAGCAGTTTAAAGGTGGCGGGAAGGACCGGGGAGCTGTTTTTT. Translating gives CASSLKVAGRTGELFF.

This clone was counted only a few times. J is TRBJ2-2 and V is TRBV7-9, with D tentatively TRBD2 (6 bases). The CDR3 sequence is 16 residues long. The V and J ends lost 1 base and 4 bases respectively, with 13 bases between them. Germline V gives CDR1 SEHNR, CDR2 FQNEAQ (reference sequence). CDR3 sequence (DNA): TGTGCCAGCAGCTTAGAACCGGGACTCCTCACCGGGGAGCTGTTTTTT. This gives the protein CASSLEPGLLTGELFF.